The subject of this entry is one T cell receptor beta chain. This clone came up once. This clone's antigen is unknown. No qualities accompany the bases; no much larger clone lies one base away. The data were taken from a study of T cell responses to AZD1222 COVID-19 vaccine listed by TCRdb under 2021. About the investigation overall: AZD1222 recipients whose second dose came at about 4 weeks and those whose second dose came at about 12 weeks were combined into one group, since spike-specific TCR depth and breadth did not differ between the two schedules. Trial participants were enrolled by age into 18-55, 56-69 and 70-plus year subgroups, with approximately 150, 28 and 58 TCR-sequenced participants respectively. A total of 233 trial participants underwent TCR sequencing, of whom around 200 received two doses of AZD1222 and some 26 received two doses of the MenACWY control vaccine.

The CDR3 regions of human TCRbeta chains were analyzed by immunosequencing. The authors' analysis ran thus. Repertoire TCRs were matched against a reference library of SARS-CoV-2-specific TCRs generated with the MIRA antigen-specificity platform. Breadth was defined as the fraction of unique TCRs that were SARS-CoV-2-associated, and depth was defined as the fraction of total T cells that were SARS-CoV-2-associated. Using the MIRA data, every spike-specific TCR was mapped to the spike region that the TCR reacted to and assigned to either a CD4 or a CD8 class. Log10-transformed breadth and depth values were compared by one-way ANOVA with Sidak's multiple comparisons tests. This immuneACCESS table, as held by TCRdb, lists in-frame sequences with V and J called but not all clones. Of the missing ones, under half trace to an unresolved V gene in checked studies; the others have no known cause. The V and J calls and the clone size are those of that table, but D and trimming were determined from the DNA. Present in this sample are about 190,000 clones, roughly 91% of which were seen just once. 0.99% of the sample goes to the ten largest clones.

Findings and caveats that apply to the study as a whole: No day 14 peak-response samples were available, so repertoires were characterized only after the peak T cell response. Most participants were white British and females outnumbered males, and the authors suggested that clonal diversity may have been underestimated. The whole spike protein was spanned by vaccine-associated CD4 TCRs, and dominant responses were seen in regions 160-218 and 743-854. In the small 56-69-year group, the increase in depth fell short of significance, most likely because of low power. Conclusions about previously exposed vaccinees are limited, since just six AZD1222 recipients were seropositive for SARS-CoV-2 at baseline. Spike-specific TCR breadth and depth rose significantly after two AZD1222 doses compared with day 0 and with MenACWY recipients. Nearly half of unique spike-specific TCRs reportedly recognized epitopes outside regions mutated in the B.1.351 and B.1.1.7 variants.

Read against the paper, the sample's time point label means: baseline before first vaccination. The vaccinee samples were drawn from two UK trials, COV001 and COV002, one of which was a single-blind randomized controlled phase 2/3 trial testing AZD1222 (ChAdOx1 nCoV-19) in healthy adults. For TCRbeta chain sequencing, PBMC samples from trial participants were taken at day 0 and at day 28 after the second dose. Trimming takes 1 base from V and 7 bases from J, and the germline ends sit 10 bases apart. Its CDR3 holds 14 amino acids, cysteine through phenylalanine. Of the read, only the CDR3 DNA is kept; its 42 bases are in frame from base 1. CDR1 and CDR2, looked up from the germline V gene (reference sequence), are LGHDT and YNNKEL.

This receptor was identified in an adult in good health. The material was peripheral blood, obtained on day 0 of AZD1222 vaccination. Recombination linked TRBV3-1 (or the pseudogene TRBV3-2) to TRBJ2-2; the D segment cannot be called with confidence. The DNA sequence is as follows: TGTGCCAGCAGCCAAGGAACAGCCATCGGGGAGCTGTTTTTT. Translated, it gives CASSQGTAIGELFF.